This record covers a single TCR beta chain. Its antigen is still unknown. Germline assignment: CDR1 SGHTA and CDR2 FQGNSA. V was trimmed by 1 base and J by 6 bases, leaving 19 bases between them. The CDR3 consists of 17 residues. Patients were ruled out by autoimmune disease history or systemic immunosuppression. The data belong to a study of OX40 agonist ivuxolimab in advanced cancers. Libraries were prepared by immunoSEQ multiplex PCR; TCRdb keeps only in-frame clonotypes and omits some of them. The top ten clones hold about 0.6% of a sample with over 55,000 clones, roughly 90% of them seen once. General study results and limits: Averaging showed that CD8+ T cells had more expanded clones than CD4+ did.

The sequencing here drew on CD4+ or CD8+ T cells sorted from blood, taken in a trial of the OX40 agonist ivuxolimab. V is TRBV7-2 and J is TRBJ2-1, with D hard to call. The sequence was collected from an adult with an advanced solid tumor such as melanoma, head and neck, liver or kidney cancer. DNA of the CDR3: TGTGCCAGCAGCTTAGGTATCGGCCTAGGTGGCCGCAATGAGCAGTTCTTC. Protein: CASSLGIGLGGRNEQFF.